This T cell receptor beta chain was recorded in a study of blood T cell repertoires in COVID-19 (dated by TCRdb to the early 2020s). Background for the entire study: Samples from collaborators originated in the United States, Italy and Spain and spanned both the acute and convalescent phases of COVID-19. Samples came from the ongoing ImmuneRACE study (first 160 participants) plus 1,254 subjects from 6 global collaborators. The prospective study material was composed of cDNA or gDNA derived from T cells, B-cell-depleted T cells, or PBMCs. Where available, HLA class I and class II types were obtained from metadata supplied by the sample provider rather than from assay-based typing. The dataset comprised deeply sampled blood TCRbeta repertoires from subjects exposed to, actively infected with, or recovered from COVID-19. Nearly every sample came with metadata listing a de-identified subject ID, COVID-19 status, age in years and sex. A freely available public database, intended as a resource for researchers studying the immune response to SARS-CoV-2, is where the repertoires were released. Summary of the overall study and its limitations: Clinical and demographic metadata were provided uncurated, with the amount varying by source and participant.

Collaborating institutions collected whole blood in K2EDTA tubes following their own protocols. Collaborator samples were shipped for TCRbeta analysis as frozen whole blood, isolated PBMCs, or DNA extracted from either sample type. On this clone itself: Its antigen has not been determined. Base qualities are missing; no much larger clone stands one base away.

TCRbeta CDR3 regions were amplified from genomic DNA by means of the immunoSEQ Assay, a bias-controlled multiplex PCR. The study's own analysis went as follows. The number of nucleated cells in each sample was estimated from the amplification of reference gene primers within the assay. To quantify the absolute abundance of each unique TCRbeta CDR3 rearrangement, sequence reads were collapsed and filtered. Productive Simpson clonality was computed per sample as the square root of Simpson's diversity index over productive rearrangements. The immuneACCESS repertoire file appears here via TCRdb, limited to in-frame rearrangements. These files lack a portion of the clones; in checked studies, under half of the deficit traces to unresolved V genes, and the cause of the others is not known. The DNA was the basis for D and trimming; V, J and clone size are from that table. Recorded for this sample are around 52,000 clones; roughly 89% of them occurred a single time. Approximately 30% of the sample is in the top ten clones.

The clonotype comes from a woman older than 75 with acute or convalescent COVID-19. The sample comprised peripheral blood.

Here the CDR3 is given as CASSLRESAAGEQYF. The nucleotide sequence is TGTGCCAGCAGCCTCCGGGAAAGCGCTGCGGGCGAGCAGTACTTC. The V gene is TRBV3-1 (or the pseudogene TRBV3-2) and the J gene is TRBJ2-7; TRBD2 could be the D gene, as 5 bases match. From the germline V gene (reference sequence), CDR1 is LGHDT and CDR2 is YNNKEL. The trim is 4 bases for V and 6 bases for J, with a gap of 19 bases between the germline ends. CDR3 length: 15 amino acids, cysteine to phenylalanine. Of the read, only the CDR3 DNA is kept; its 45 bases are in frame from base 1.